These 11 T cell receptor beta chains originate from one sample sequenced in a study of OX40 agonist ivuxolimab in advanced cancers. Assay used: immunoSEQ multiplex PCR; TCRdb lists only in-frame clones, some missing. The sample has just over 14,000 clones, more than 80% seen once. Sequencing was performed on CD4+ or CD8+ T cells sorted from blood, taken in a trial of the OX40 agonist ivuxolimab. These receptor sequences come from an adult with an advanced solid tumor such as melanoma, head and neck, liver or kidney cancer.

In DNA form, the CDR3 reads TGTGCCAGCAGCCCGCCCCCTAACAATGAGCAGTTCTTC. Residues: CASSPPPNNEQFF. This rearrangement joins TRBV7-2 to TRBJ2-1; D not resolved. The CDR3 sequence is 13 residues long. The V gene's germline CDR1 is SGHTA and CDR2 FQGNSA. The V end lost 5 bases, the J end lost 5 bases, and 10 bases lay between the germline ends.

The chain's CDR3 is CASSDETGESNQPQHF. The CDR3 DNA reads TGTGCCAGCAGTGATGAGACAGGGGAGAGCAATCAGCCCCAGCATTTT. The V and J genes are TRBV2 and TRBJ1-5; 8 bases map to TRBD1. This CDR3 comprises 16 residues. The germline CDR1 and CDR2 sequences are SNHLY and FYNNEI. Losses at the gene ends were 3 bases for V and 1 base for J; bases not matched to a gene: 5.

This clone was seen a handful of times. The chain is built from TRBV4-1 and TRBJ1-1; D is undetermined. CDR3 size: 15 residues. Per the germline V gene, CDR1 is MGHRA and CDR2 is YSYEKL. Trimming stripped 5 bases from V and 0 bases from J, with 13 bases between. The CDR3 here is CASSSVRAMNTEAFF. DNA for the CDR3: TGCGCCAGCAGCTCCGTGCGGGCCATGAACACTGAAGCTTTCTTT.

The genes are TRBV5-8 and TRBJ2-5; either TRBD1 or TRBD2 may supply D (5 bases each). Germline CDR1 reads SGHTS; CDR2 reads YDEGEE. V was cut by 3 bases and J by 7 bases, with 13 bases left in between. This CDR3 spans 13 amino acids. The CDR3 protein is CASSSRGPGTQYF. Here the CDR3 DNA reads TGTGCCAGCAGCTCCCGGGGCCCAGGGACCCAGTACTTC.

This chain uses TRBV2 with TRBJ2-3; D remains ambiguous. From germline, CDR1 is SNHLY and CDR2 FYNNEI. The length of the CDR3 is 15 residues. Trimming left V 7 bases short and J 2 bases short, with 16 bases between. Here the CDR3 DNA reads TGTGCCAGCACTAGTACCCTTTCTAACACAGATACGCAGTATTTT. It is translated as CASTSTLSNTDTQYF.

The rearrangement links TRBV6-1 to TRBJ2-7; TRBD2 might be the D (5 bases). Trimming left V 4 bases short and J 2 bases short, with 9 bases between. The germline gives CDR1 MNHNS, CDR2 SASEGT. The CDR3 totals 13 residues. Here the CDR3 reads CASSGGPTYEQYF. DNA for the CDR3: TGTGCCAGCAGTGGCGGGCCCACCTACGAGCAGTACTTC.

J is TRBJ1-5 and V is TRBV10-3; D gene uncertain. Germline CDR1 is ENHRY and CDR2 is SYGVKD. V lost 2 bases and J lost 4, with 3 bases in between. The length of the CDR3 is 12 residues. CDR3 nucleotides: TGTGCCATCAGTGAGCTGAATCAGCCCCAGCATTTT. Translation: CAISELNQPQHF.

The chain couples TRBV21-1 to TRBJ1-1; TRBD1 reflects the table's D call only, with no check against the DNA. TRBV21-1 represents a pseudogene. This CDR3 comprises 14 residues. CDR3 region: CASSKGQGNTEAFF. CDR3 nucleotide sequence: TGTGCCAGCAGCAAAGGGCAGGGGAACACTGAAGCTTTCTTT.

The genes are TRBV7-6 and TRBJ2-2; 7 bases fit TRBD2. The CDR3 extends over 14 amino acids. The germline V gene encodes CDR1 SGHVS and CDR2 FNYEAQ. V gave up 0 bases and J gave up 6 bases; unmatched junction bases: 1. CDR3 coding DNA: TGTGCCAGCAGCTTAGCGGGAGGGTCCGGGGAGCTGTTTTTT. Protein sequence: CASSLAGGSGELFF.

The V and J genes are TRBV29-1 and TRBJ2-7; TRBD2 aligns across 8 bases. Germline V lookup: CDR1 SQVTM, CDR2 ANQGSEA. Losses at the gene ends were 7 bases for V and 0 bases for J; bases not matched to a gene: 5. This CDR3 comprises 13 residues. CDR3 bases: TGCAGCGCTCTTAGCGGGGACTCCTACGAGCAGTACTTC. Protein sequence: CSALSGDSYEQYF.

This chain joins TRBV5-4 and TRBJ2-7; TRBD1 might be the D (7 bases). The germline V gene encodes CDR1 SGHNT and CDR2 YYREEE (reference sequence). This CDR3 contains 14 residues. The V and J ends lost 0 bases and 7 bases respectively, with 14 bases between them. As DNA, the CDR3 is TGTGCCAGCAGCTTGGCAGGGGGGCTGGGAGAGCAGTACTTC. It yields the protein CASSLAGGLGEQYF.